This T cell receptor beta chain was retrieved from a study of T cell responses to AZD1222 COVID-19 vaccine. Sequenced by immunoSEQ multiplex PCR; TCRdb stores in-frame clones only, minus some. Of 120,000 to 150,000 clones listed, approximately 89% are singletons. The CDR3 consists of 15 residues. The germline V and J ends were trimmed by 0 bases and 9 bases, with 17 bases remaining between them. Germline V CDR1 and CDR2: LNHNV, YYDKDF (reference sequence). Study-level points and caveats: Spike-wide vaccine-associated CD4 TCRs dominated at 160-218 and 743-854. Only a handful of AZD1222 recipients tested seropositive at baseline. Repertoires in all cases were sampled only once the peak T cell response had passed.

A note on this clone: Its antigen is still unknown.

V and J are TRBV15 and TRBJ1-2, with D uncertain. The source was peripheral blood, collected on day 0 of AZD1222 vaccination. This receptor was taken from an adult in good health. The CDR3 region is CATSRDWNAGKRYTF. The CDR3 nucleotides are TGTGCCACCAGCAGAGATTGGAACGCCGGGAAGCGCTACACCTTC.